This TCR beta chain was observed in a study of blood T cell repertoires in COVID-19. V shed 6 bases, J shed 9 bases, and the junction held 13 bases outside the gene matches. The germline V gene has CDR1 MDHEN and CDR2 SYDVKM. This CDR3 spans 16 amino acids. Assay used: immunoSEQ multiplex PCR; TCRdb lists only in-frame clones, some missing. The sample consists of 150,000 or so clones, about 88% of them appearing once. This chain joins TRBV28 and TRBJ2-1; the match to TRBD2 covers 11 bases. Sample: peripheral blood. This clonotype originated in a man aged 18 to 35 with acute or convalescent COVID-19. The CDR3 sequence is CASRDYSGGAFIEQFF. CDR3 nucleotides: TGTGCCAGCAGAGATTATAGCGGGGGGGCTTTTATTGAGCAGTTCTTC.